This T cell receptor beta chain was retrieved from a study of shared clonotypes between healthy human individuals. Study overall: CD4 naive and memory got three plates each, CD8 naive two, CD8 memory one.

Splitting of each subset's genomic DNA was done evenly across several immunoSEQ plates. Sequencing used immunoSEQ multiplex PCR; TCRdb keeps in-frame clones, though not all of them. Of around 2.1 million clones listed, just over 90% are singletons. The CDR3 consists of 13 residues. CDR1 and CDR2 (germline): SQVTM, ANQGSEA. CD45RO-negative CD8 cells positively selected for CCR7 made up the naive population, which excluded terminally differentiated effector memory CD45RA+ cells. The sequence derives from a man younger than 30 in good health. Some clones in this sample may be carry-over from other donors' samples. Sequencing was carried out using naive CD8+ T cells from PBMCs. This rearrangement joins TRBV29-1 to TRBJ2-5; D is tentatively TRBD1 or TRBD2 (7 bases each). The J call is doubtful: the DNA matches TRBJ2-7 better. The DNA of the CDR3 is TGCAGCGCCCTAAGCGGGGACAGCTACGAGCAGTACTTC. It specifies CSALSGDSYEQYF.